The clone carrying this TCR beta chain appeared many times. CDR3 length: 14 amino acids. CDR1 LNHDA and CDR2 SQIVND come from the germline V gene (reference sequence). V was clipped by 5 bases and J by 2 bases; unmatched bases: 5. The data were obtained in a study of CD8+CD57+ T cells in acquired aplastic anemia. The wider study: Isolated CD4+ and CD8+ cells, once sorted, yielded DNA averaging roughly 3.2 ug.

Researchers used genomic DNA as the template to profile TCR beta VDJ and CDR3. TCRdb independently ran MiXCR on the reads; one entry per CDR3 protein. The repertoire holds 150,000 to 200,000 distinct CDR3 sequences, with around 60% as singletons. Patients who underwent sequencing had shown CD8+CD57+ cell expansion by flow cytometry. As a group, the patients uniformly had severe acquired aplastic anemia. The chain joins TRBV19 to TRBJ2-7, with 8 bases aligning to TRBD1. This TCR came from a human donor with aplastic anemia. The material sequenced was sorted CD4+, CD8+, or CD8+CD57+ T cells (not recorded which) from PBMCs. CDR3 nucleotide sequence: TGTGCCAGTAGTCCGGGACAGGCCGCCTACGAGCAGTACTTC. It yields the protein CASSPGQAAYEQYF.